This TCR beta chain was identified in a study of T cells in tuberculosis. General study findings and limits: Some low-affinity tetramer-binding T cells may be absent from this sample.

The table came from immunoSEQ multiplex PCR; TCRdb's copy has only in-frame clones and leaves some out. Found here are 85,000 to 90,000 clones, roughly 93% of them singletons; the top ten hold over 1.5%. Cells were sorted from thawed PBMC rested overnight and stained with GMM-loaded CD1B tetramer, viability dye and anti-CD3. CD1B tetramers were loaded with Rhodococcus equi-derived C32 glucose monomycolate. Trimming cost V 2 bases and J 8 bases; bases outside gene matches: 9. The V gene's germline CDR1 is SGHRS and CDR2 YFSETQ. CDR3 size: 14 residues. The receptor was isolated from an adult woman with latent tuberculosis. Sequencing input: CD1b-GMM tetramer-negative cells sorted from PBMCs. The rearrangement uses TRBV5-1 and TRBJ1-2, with TRBD1 matching over 7 bases. CDR3 bases: TGCGCCAGCAGCTTAAGACAGGGCTGGGTAGGCTACACCTTC. This encodes CASSLRQGWVGYTF. The full variable domain, with the rest looked up from reference TRBV5-1 and TRBJ1-2, is KAGVTQTPRYLIKTRGQQVTLSCSPISGHRSVSWYQQTPGQGLQFLFEYFSETQRNKGNFPGRFSGRQFSNSRSEMNVSTLELGDSALYLCASSLRQGWVGYTFGSGTRLTVV.